This record looks at one T cell receptor (beta chain) sequence and its context. The junction differs from germline at one of its ends, possibly a read error. The data belong to a study of blood T cell repertoires in COVID-19. Study summary: From the United States, Italy and Spain came samples of acute and convalescent COVID-19. Sample material is recorded as cDNA or gDNA derived from T cells, B-cell-depleted T cells, or PBMCs.

Original analysis: Estimates of nucleated cell counts were drawn from the amplification of reference gene primers. Profiling relied on immunoSEQ multiplex PCR, and the TCRdb table lists in-frame clones only, not all of them. D and trimming were read from the DNA, whereas the V and J calls and clone size are those reported in that table. The sample records 180,000 or so clones, around 86% being singletons. This CDR3 spans 11 amino acids. Germline V gene lookup returns CDR1 MDHEN and CDR2 SYDVKM. The specimen sequenced was peripheral blood. V is TRBV28 and J is TRBJ2-5; D is perhaps TRBD1 (6 bases). The TCR originated in a man aged 55 to 70 with acute or convalescent COVID-19. This CDR3 is CASSRTRTADF. As DNA, the CDR3 is TGTGCCAGCAGTCGTACGCGGACAGCCGACTTC.